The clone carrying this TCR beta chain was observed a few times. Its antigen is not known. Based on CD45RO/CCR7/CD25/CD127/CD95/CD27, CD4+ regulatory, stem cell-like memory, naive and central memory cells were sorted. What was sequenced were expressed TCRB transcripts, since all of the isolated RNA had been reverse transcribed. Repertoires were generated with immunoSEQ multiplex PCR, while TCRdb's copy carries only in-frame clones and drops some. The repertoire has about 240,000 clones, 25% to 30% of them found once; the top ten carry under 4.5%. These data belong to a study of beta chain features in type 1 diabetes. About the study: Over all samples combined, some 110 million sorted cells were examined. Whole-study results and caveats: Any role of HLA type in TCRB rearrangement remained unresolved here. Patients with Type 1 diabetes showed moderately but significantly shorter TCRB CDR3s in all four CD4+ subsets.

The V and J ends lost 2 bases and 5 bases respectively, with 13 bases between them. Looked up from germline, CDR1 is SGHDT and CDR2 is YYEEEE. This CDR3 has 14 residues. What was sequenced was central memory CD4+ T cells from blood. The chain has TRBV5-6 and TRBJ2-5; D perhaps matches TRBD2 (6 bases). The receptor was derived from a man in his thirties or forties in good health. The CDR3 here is CASSFSGVPETQYF. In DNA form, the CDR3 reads TGTGCCAGCAGCTTCTCGGGAGTACCTGAGACCCAGTACTTC.